This T cell receptor beta chain was documented in a study of T cells after yellow fever vaccination. Study-wide points: FACS-sorted repertoires could harbor abundant contaminating bulk-population clonotypes. The study found a weaker secondary response that peaked faster, day 5 versus 15.

CDR3 size: 16 residues. Trimming removed 3 bases at V and 0 bases at J, with 12 bases between. Comment on this clonotype: Its cognate antigen is unknown.

5'RACE template switching produced TCR cDNA carrying a universal primer site and UMIs. TCRdb re-analysed the 5' RACE reads in MiXCR, keeping a single row per CDR3 protein. The sample contains 620,000 or so distinct CDR3 sequences, around a sixth of which appear only once. This receptor was identified in a man aged 18 to 30 who received the YFV17D yellow fever vaccine. This rearrangement joins TRBV12-3 or TRBV12-4 to TRBJ1-3, with TRBD1 as a possible D gene (5 bases). Sequencing used PBMCs, obtained around 5 days after the first yellow fever vaccination. The CDR3 here is CASSFGSQGSGNTIYF. The DNA for the CDR3 is TGTGCCAGCAGTTTCGGTAGCCAGGGCTCTGGAAACACCATATATTTT.